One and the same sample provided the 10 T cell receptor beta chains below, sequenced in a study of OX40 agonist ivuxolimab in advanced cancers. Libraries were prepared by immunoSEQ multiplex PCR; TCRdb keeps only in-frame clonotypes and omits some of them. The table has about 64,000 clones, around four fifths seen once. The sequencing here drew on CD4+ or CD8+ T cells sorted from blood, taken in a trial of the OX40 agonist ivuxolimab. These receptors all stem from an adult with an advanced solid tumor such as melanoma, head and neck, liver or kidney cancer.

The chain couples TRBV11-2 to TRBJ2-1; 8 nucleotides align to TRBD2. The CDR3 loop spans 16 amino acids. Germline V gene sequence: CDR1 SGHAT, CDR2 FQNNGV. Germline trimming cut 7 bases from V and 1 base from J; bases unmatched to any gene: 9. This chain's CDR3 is CASTPPGLGSYNEQFF. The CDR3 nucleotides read TGTGCCAGCACCCCCCCGGGACTAGGGTCCTACAATGAGCAGTTCTTC.

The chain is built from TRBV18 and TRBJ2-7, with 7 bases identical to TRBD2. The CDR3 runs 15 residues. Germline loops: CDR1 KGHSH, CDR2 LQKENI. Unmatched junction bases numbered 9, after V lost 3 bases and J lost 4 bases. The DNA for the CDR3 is TGTGCCAGCTCACCCCGTGGGGGAGGGCAGTACGAGCAGTACTTC. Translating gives CASSPRGGGQYEQYF. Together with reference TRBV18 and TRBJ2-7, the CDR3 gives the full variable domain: NAGVMQNPRHLVRRRGQEARLRCSPMKGHSHVYWYRQLPEEGLKFMVYLQKENIIDESGMPKERFSAEFPKEGPSILRIQQVVRGDSAAYFCASSPRGGGQYEQYFGPGTRLTVT.

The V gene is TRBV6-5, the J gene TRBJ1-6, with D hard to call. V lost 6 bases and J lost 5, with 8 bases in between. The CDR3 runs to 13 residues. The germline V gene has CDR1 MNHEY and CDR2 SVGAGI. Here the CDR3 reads CASSLVDNSPLHF. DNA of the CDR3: TGTGCCAGCAGCCTGGTGGATAATTCACCCCTCCACTTT.

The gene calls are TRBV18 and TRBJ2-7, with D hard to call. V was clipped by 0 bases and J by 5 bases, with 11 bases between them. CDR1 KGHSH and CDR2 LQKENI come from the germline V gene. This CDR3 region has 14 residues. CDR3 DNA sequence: TGTGCCAGCTCACCACCGGCAGGCCCCAACGAGCAGTACTTC. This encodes CASSPPAGPNEQYF.

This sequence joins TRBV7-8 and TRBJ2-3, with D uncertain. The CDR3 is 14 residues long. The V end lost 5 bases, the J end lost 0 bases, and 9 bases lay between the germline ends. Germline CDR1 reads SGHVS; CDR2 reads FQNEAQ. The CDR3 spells CASSQPGSTDTQYF. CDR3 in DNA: TGTGCCAGCAGCCAACCGGGCAGCACAGATACGCAGTATTTT. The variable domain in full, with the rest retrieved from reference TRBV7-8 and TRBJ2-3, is GAGVSQSPRYKVAKRGQDVALRCDPISGHVSLFWYQQALGQGPEFLTYFQNEAQLDKSGLPSDRFFAERPEGSVSTLKIQRTQQEDSAVYLCASSQPGSTDTQYFGPGTRLTVL.

CDR3 DNA: TGTGCCAGCAGCGTAGCCCCGGGGAGGGCACCCCTCCACTTT. Protein: CASSVAPGRAPLHF. The chain uses TRBV9 and TRBJ1-6, with unresolved D. Germline lookup yields CDR1 SGDLS and CDR2 YYNGEE. V was cut by 0 bases and J by 11 bases, with 12 bases left in between. This CDR3 contains 14 residues.

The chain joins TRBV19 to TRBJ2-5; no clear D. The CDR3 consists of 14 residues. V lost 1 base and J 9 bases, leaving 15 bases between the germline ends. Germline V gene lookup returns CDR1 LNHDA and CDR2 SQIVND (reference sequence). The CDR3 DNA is TGTGCCAGTAGTATAGCAGCCCCCGACTTGCCCCAGTACTTC. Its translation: CASSIAAPDLPQYF. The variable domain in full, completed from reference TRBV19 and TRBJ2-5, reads DGGITQSPKYLFRKEGQNVTLSCEQNLNHDAMYWYRQDPGQGLRLIYYSQIVNDFQKGDIAEGYSVSREKKESFPLTVTSAQKNPTAFYLCASSIAAPDLPQYFGPGTRLLVL.

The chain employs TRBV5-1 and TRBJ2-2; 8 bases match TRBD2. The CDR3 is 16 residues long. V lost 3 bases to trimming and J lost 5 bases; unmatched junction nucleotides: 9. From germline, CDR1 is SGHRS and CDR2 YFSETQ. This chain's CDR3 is CASSWTVAGGTGELFF. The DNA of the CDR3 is TGCGCCAGCAGCTGGACCGTCGCGGGGGGAACCGGGGAGCTGTTTTTT. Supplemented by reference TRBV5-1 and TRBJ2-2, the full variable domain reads KAGVTQTPRYLIKTRGQQVTLSCSPISGHRSVSWYQQTPGQGLQFLFEYFSETQRNKGNFPGRFSGRQFSNSRSEMNVSTLELGDSALYLCASSWTVAGGTGELFFGEGSRLTVL.

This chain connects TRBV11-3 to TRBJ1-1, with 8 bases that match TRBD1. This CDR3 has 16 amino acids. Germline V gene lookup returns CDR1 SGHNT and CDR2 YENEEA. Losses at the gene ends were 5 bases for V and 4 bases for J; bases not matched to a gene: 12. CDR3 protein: CASSQKLTGGVTEAFF. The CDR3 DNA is TGTGCCAGCAGCCAAAAACTTACAGGGGGGGTCACTGAAGCTTTCTTT.

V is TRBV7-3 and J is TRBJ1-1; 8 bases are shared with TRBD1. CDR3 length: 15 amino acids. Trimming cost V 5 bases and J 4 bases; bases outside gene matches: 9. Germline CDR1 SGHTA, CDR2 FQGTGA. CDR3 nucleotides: TGTGCCAGCAGCATACAGGGGGGCGATGGCACTGAAGCTTTCTTT. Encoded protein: CASSIQGGDGTEAFF. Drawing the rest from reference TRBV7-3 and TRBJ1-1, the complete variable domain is GAGVSQTPSNKVTEKGKYVELRCDPISGHTALYWYRQSLGQGPEFLIYFQGTGAADDSGLPNDRFFAVRPEGSVSTLKIQRTERGDSAVYLCASSIQGGDGTEAFFGQGTRLTVV.